This section outlines one T cell receptor (beta chain) sequence together with its context. The germline gives CDR1 SQVTM, CDR2 ANQGSEA. V dropped 6 bases and J dropped 6; count of bases not matched to a gene: 10. CDR3 size: 14 residues. This entry is derived from a study of blood T cell repertoires in COVID-19. Participants' own reports of clinical history determined their cohort assignment. Study processing details: From reference gene primer amplification, estimates of nucleated cell counts were derived. The method was immunoSEQ multiplex PCR; TCRdb's version includes in-frame clones alone and lacks a portion of them. The V and J calls and clone size were taken over from that table, and D and trimming were inferred from the DNA. Of hundreds of thousands of clones listed, 87% were seen once; the top ten hold about 2%.

The sequencing sample was made of PBMCs or T cells enriched from blood (not recorded which). The chain employs TRBV29-1 and TRBJ2-1, with 8 bases that match TRBD2. This receptor was identified in a young woman with acute COVID-19. CDR3 amino acids: CSVAAGGPSNEQFF. CDR3 coding DNA: TGCAGCGTAGCCGCGGGGGGCCCCTCCAATGAGCAGTTCTTC.